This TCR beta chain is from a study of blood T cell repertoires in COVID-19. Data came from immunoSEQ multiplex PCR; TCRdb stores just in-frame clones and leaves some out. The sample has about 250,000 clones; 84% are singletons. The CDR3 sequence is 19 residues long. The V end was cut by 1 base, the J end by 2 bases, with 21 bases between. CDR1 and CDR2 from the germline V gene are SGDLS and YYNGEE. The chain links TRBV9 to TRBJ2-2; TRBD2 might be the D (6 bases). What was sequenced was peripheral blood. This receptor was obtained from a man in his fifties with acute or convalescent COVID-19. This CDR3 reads CASSVLGPNIADNTGELFF. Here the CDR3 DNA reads TGTGCCAGCAGCGTATTGGGGCCTAACATAGCGGATAACACCGGGGAGCTGTTTTTT.